This paragraph reports one T cell receptor (beta chain). The source of the sample is a study of blood T cell repertoires in COVID-19. Study background: The samples span acute and convalescent COVID-19 from the United States, Italy and Spain. Nucleic acid was either cDNA or gDNA, and it came from T cells, B-cell-depleted T cells, or PBMCs.

In the source study's methods: Amplified reference gene primers provided the basis for estimating nucleated cell counts. TCRdb's copy holds only in-frame clones and misses some; the assay was immunoSEQ multiplex PCR. The V and J calls and the clone size are those of that table, but D and trimming were determined from the DNA. The sample has 55,000 to 80,000 clones; roughly 92% are singletons. The length of the CDR3 is 17 residues. V was pared by 5 bases and J by 8 bases, with 26 bases between. Germline CDR1 and CDR2: MNHEY and SMNVEV (reference sequence). The sequence was collected from a human donor in a cohort sampled during active COVID-19. The source material was peripheral blood. The chain uses TRBV27 and TRBJ2-3; D is perhaps TRBD2 (6 bases). The CDR3 nucleotides read TGTGCCAGCAGTCAGCGTCAGGCGGGGTCACCCCGGGGTACGCAGTATTTT. This sequence encodes CASSQRQAGSPRGTQYF.